This passage covers 20 T cell receptor beta chains from one sample sequenced in a study of response to subunit inactivated influenza vaccine. TCRdb reanalysed the RT-PCR reads using MiXCR and keeps one entry per CDR3 protein. The data show just under 550,000 distinct CDR3 sequences, roughly a quarter seen once. Separately, the same data were catalogued under a study of T cells expressing NK-cell markers. That work states: As the method of synthesis, 5'RACE template switching with UMIs yielded TCR beta cDNA.

Sequences were derived from CD4+ T cells sorted from PBMCs, sampled about 12 days after vaccination. Receptors originate from a man in his fifties or sixties who received an inactivated influenza vaccine.

There are a few counts of this clonotype. The chain links TRBV10-3 to TRBJ2-4; TRBD1 agrees at 7 bases. CDR1 is ENHRY, CDR2 SYGVKD, per germline. CDR3 length: 15 amino acids. V was clipped by 2 bases and J by 0 bases; unmatched bases: 1. CDR3 region: CAISEGTVAKNIQYF. The CDR3 DNA is TGTGCCATCAGTGAGGGGACAGTAGCCAAAAACATTCAGTACTTC.

Written as DNA, the CDR3 is TGCGCCAGCAGCTTGAACTCGAACACTGAAGCTTTCTTT. Its translation: CASSLNSNTEAFF. The V call is TRBV5-1, the J call TRBJ1-1; D unresolved. The germline V gene has CDR1 SGHRS and CDR2 YFSETQ. V was clipped by 1 base and J by 1 base, with 5 bases between them. The CDR3 totals 13 residues.

This chain's CDR3 is CASSLDWGETQYF. The CDR3 nucleotides read TGTGCCAGCAGCTTAGACTGGGGGGAGACCCAGTACTTC. V usage is TRBV7-2 and J usage is TRBJ2-5; D assignment may be TRBD1 or TRBD2 (5 bases each). This CDR3 is 13 amino acids long. The V gene lost 1 base and the J gene lost 5 bases, with 8 bases spanning the gap. The germline V gene has CDR1 SGHTA and CDR2 FQGNSA.

The V gene is TRBV20-1, the J gene TRBJ2-1, with D uncertain. The V gene lost 3 bases and the J gene lost 10 bases, with 7 bases spanning the gap. The CDR3 sequence is 10 residues long. Germline lookup yields CDR1 DFQATT and CDR2 SNEGSKA (reference sequence). The CDR3 region is CSARRREQFF. CDR3 sequence (DNA): TGCAGTGCTAGGCGACGGGAGCAGTTCTTC.

This clonotype was seen more than once but under ten times. The CDR3: CASSLGGSRNEQFF. The CDR3 nucleotides read TGTGCCAGCAGTTTAGGGGGTTCACGCAATGAGCAGTTCTTC. V gene TRBV28 combines with J gene TRBJ2-1; perhaps D is TRBD1 or TRBD2 (5 bases each). Looked up from germline, CDR1 is MDHEN and CDR2 is SYDVKM. The CDR3 is 14 residues long. V dropped 2 bases and J dropped 6 bases, with 11 bases sitting between them. Full variable domain (rest looked up from reference TRBV28 and TRBJ2-1): DVKVTQSSRYLVKRTGEKVFLECVQDMDHENMFWYRQDPGLGLRLIYFSYDVKMKEKGDIPEGYSVSREKKERFSLILESASTNQTSMYLCASSLGGSRNEQFFGPGTRLTVL.

The sample holds a few counts of this clonotype. The V call is TRBV5-1, the J call TRBJ1-4; TRBD1 aligns across 8 bases. Germline V lookup: CDR1 SGHRS, CDR2 YFSETQ. The CDR3 totals 15 residues. V was clipped by 4 bases and J by 0 bases; unmatched bases: 2. In DNA, the CDR3 is TGCGCCAGCAGCAGACAGGGGCCAACTAATGAAAAACTGTTTTTT. Its protein product is CASSRQGPTNEKLFF.

The chain couples TRBV6-2 or TRBV6-3 to TRBJ2-7; no firm D call. This CDR3 has 14 residues. The germline V gene has CDR1 MNHEY and CDR2 SVGEGT. The V gene lost 6 bases and the J gene lost 2 bases, with 14 bases spanning the gap. Written as DNA, the CDR3 is TGTGCCAGCAGGGCCCCGATGGGTCCCTACGAGCAGTACTTC. Translated: CASRAPMGPYEQYF.

J is TRBJ2-3 and V is TRBV12-3 or TRBV12-4; D is unresolved. The CDR3 totals 13 residues. Trimming took 2 bases from V and 6 from J, leaving 9 bases between them. The CDR3 loop reads CASSLRSADTQYF. CDR3 bases: TGTGCCAGCAGTTTAAGGTCTGCGGATACGCAGTATTTT.

This clonotype was observed a handful of times. The chain uses TRBV7-8 and TRBJ2-5; D uncertain. Germline V gene data show CDR1 as SGHVS and CDR2 as FQNEAQ. The V end was cut by 11 bases, the J end by 3 bases, with 13 bases between. The CDR3 consists of 12 residues. The CDR3 bases are TGTGCCTCTTGTGTACTTGAAGAGACCCAGTACTTC. This encodes CASCVLEETQYF.

V is TRBV12-3 or TRBV12-4 and J is TRBJ1-5; TRBD1 is a possible D gene (5 bases). CDR3 size: 16 residues. V was pared by 0 bases and J by 0 bases, with 9 bases between. The CDR3 protein is CASSLARGYSNQPQHF. The CDR3 region has the DNA TGTGCCAGCAGTTTAGCGAGGGGTTATAGCAATCAGCCCCAGCATTTT.

This chain connects TRBV7-2 to TRBJ2-5; 14 bases line up with TRBD2. The CDR3 covers 15 residues. The V gene's germline CDR1 is SGHTA and CDR2 FQGNSA. J lost 5 bases, V lost 4 bases, and 3 bases had no gene match. CDR3 coding DNA: TGTGCCAGCAGCTCGACTAGCGGGAGGGGCGAGACCCAGTACTTC. Translation: CASSSTSGRGETQYF.

The rearrangement joins TRBV7-9 to TRBJ2-3; D is uncertain. CDR1 is SEHNR and CDR2 is FQNEAQ in the germline V gene (reference sequence). This CDR3 has 14 residues. Trimming stripped 1 base from V and 3 bases from J, with 8 bases between. DNA of the CDR3: TGTGCCAGCAGCTTAGGGGCGGTAACAGATACGCAGTATTTT. Translated, it gives CASSLGAVTDTQYF.

This clonotype was counted between two and nine times. J is TRBJ1-4 and V is TRBV20-1, with D unresolved. Germline values: CDR1 DFQATT, CDR2 SNEGSKA (reference sequence). The V gene lost 6 bases and the J gene lost 7 bases, with 9 bases spanning the gap. The CDR3 sequence is 11 residues long. The CDR3 region has the DNA TGCAGTGCCCCTGCGGGTGAAAAACTGTTTTTT. Translated, it gives CSAPAGEKLFF.

This clonotype was seen a few times. This chain links TRBV20-1 with TRBJ1-5; 7 nucleotides align to TRBD1. Losses at the gene ends were 6 bases for V and 6 bases for J; bases not matched to a gene: 14. Per germline, CDR1 DFQATT and CDR2 SNEGSKA (reference sequence). The CDR3 loop spans 15 amino acids. Here the CDR3 reads CSAEGQSVLSQPQHF. Written as DNA, the CDR3 is TGCAGTGCGGAGGGACAGTCGGTTTTAAGTCAGCCCCAGCATTTT.

The chain has TRBV20-1 and TRBJ2-1; D is ambiguous. CDR3 length: 15 amino acids. The germline gives CDR1 DFQATT, CDR2 SNEGSKA (reference sequence). Trimming shortened V by 0 bases and J by 8 bases, and 17 bases separated the two germline ends. This chain's CDR3 is CSARDSARIIDEQFF. CDR3 in DNA: TGCAGTGCTAGAGATTCGGCTAGGATTATCGATGAGCAGTTCTTC.

J is TRBJ1-2 and V is TRBV4-2, with 8 nucleotides matching TRBD1. Germline CDR1 and CDR2: LGHNA and YNFKEQ. V lost 0 bases, J lost 4 bases, and 4 bases stayed unmatched. This CDR3 contains 15 residues. The DNA for the CDR3 is TGTGCCAGCAGCCAAGATCAGGGGGCCGTCTATGGCTACACCTTC. Its protein is CASSQDQGAVYGYTF.

The chain is built from TRBV6-6 and TRBJ1-1; D gene uncertain. V lost 5 bases, J lost 1 base, and 8 bases lay in between. The germline CDR1 and CDR2 sequences are MNHNY and SVGAGI (reference sequence). This CDR3 has 13 amino acids. CDR3 coding DNA: TGTGCCAGCAGTCAAACACAGAACACTGAAGCTTTCTTT. It yields the protein CASSQTQNTEAFF.

This clonotype was recorded a few times. DNA of the CDR3: TGCGCCAGCAGCGACCCGGGCCAAGAGACCCAGTACTTC. Its translation is CASSDPGQETQYF. The V call is TRBV5-1, the J call TRBJ2-5; D remains ambiguous. Germline V CDR1 and CDR2: SGHRS, YFSETQ. With 4 bases removed from V and 1 base from J, the gap between germline ends came to 8 bases. The CDR3 length is 13 residues.

The gene calls are TRBV7-2 and TRBJ1-3; 7 bases are a match to TRBD1. Germline V gives CDR1 SGHTA, CDR2 FQGNSA. With V trimmed by 7 bases and J by 2 bases, 5 bases remained unmatched. This CDR3 has 14 amino acids. This CDR3 is CASTPDRAGNTIYF. The CDR3 DNA reads TGTGCCAGCACCCCCGACAGGGCTGGAAACACCATATATTTT.

In its sample, this clonotype was seen a few times. The chain couples TRBV5-6 to TRBJ2-2; D unresolved. Germline CDR1 is SGHDT and CDR2 is YYEEEE. V lost 3 bases, J lost 1 base, and 13 bases lay in between. There are 16 residues in the CDR3. The CDR3 is CASSSRRKLNTGELFF. CDR3 nucleotides: TGTGCCAGCAGCTCTAGACGCAAATTGAACACCGGGGAGCTGTTTTTT.